The present T cell receptor beta chain was sequenced within a study of cytomegalovirus exposure and HLA in healthy donors. Study conclusions and caveats: Overall, roughly 160 TCR beta chains were annotated as cytomegalovirus-associated. Confirmation in vitro established that three CMV-associated chains were specific for CMV antigens.

Regarding this clone: The antigen remains undetermined.

Data came from immunoSEQ multiplex PCR; TCRdb stores just in-frame clones and leaves some out. This table holds around 70,000 clones, about nine tenths found once. The CDR3 is 18 residues long. Losses at the gene ends were 2 bases for V and 4 bases for J; bases not matched to a gene: 14. Germline V gene sequence: CDR1 MDHEN, CDR2 SYDVKM. The chain recombines TRBV28 with TRBJ1-2, with 9 bases matching TRBD1. Sample: PBMCs. This receptor was identified in a man between 18 and 29 years old in good health and CMV-seronegative. As DNA, the CDR3 is TGTGCCAGCAGTTTAGTAGTGGGGGGGGGACAGGGCCTCTATGGCTACACCTTC. Protein sequence: CASSLVVGGGQGLYGYTF.